This T cell receptor (beta chain) was sequenced for a study of T cells in Graves' hyperthyroidism and ophthalmopathy. Study-wide background: Specimen type is peripheral blood, collected at initial diagnosis prior to any treatment.

Trimming removed 5 bases at V and 2 bases at J, with 13 bases between. The germline CDR1 and CDR2 sequences are SGHTA and FQGNSA. The CDR3 extends over 15 amino acids. Overall study findings and caveats: The model forecast ophthalmopathy, anticipating it by a median roughly 6.3 months before onset.

Amplified TCR beta CDR3 regions came from RNA transcripts. With the HTBI primer set, the TCR CDR3 went through a first round of RT-PCR. One entry per CDR3 protein results from TCRdb running MiXCR on the multiplex PCR reads. The top ten clones hold 29% of a sample with about half a million distinct CDR3 sequences, 15% to 20% of them seen once. Comments on this clonotype: Its antigen is still unknown.

J is TRBJ1-3 and V is TRBV7-2; D gene ambiguous. The sequence derives from a woman in her 30s with Graves' ophthalmopathy. The sequencing sample was made of blood. The CDR3 coding sequence is TGTGCCAGCAGCCTCATAGGTGGTACTGGAAACACCATATATTTT. This encodes CASSLIGGTGNTIYF.